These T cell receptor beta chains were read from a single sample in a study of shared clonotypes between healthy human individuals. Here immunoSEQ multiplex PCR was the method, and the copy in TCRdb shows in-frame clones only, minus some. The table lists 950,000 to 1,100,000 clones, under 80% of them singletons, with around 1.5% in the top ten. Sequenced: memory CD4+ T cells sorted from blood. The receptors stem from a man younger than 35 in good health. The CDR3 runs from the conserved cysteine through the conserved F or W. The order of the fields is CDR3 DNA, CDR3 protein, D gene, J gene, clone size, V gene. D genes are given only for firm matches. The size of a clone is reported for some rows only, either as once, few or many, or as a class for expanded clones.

DNA: TGTGCCAGTAGTATGACAGGGGCCACCGGGGAGCTGTTTTTT
CDR3: CASSMTGATGELFF
D: TRBD1
J: TRBJ2-2
size: -
V: TRBV19

DNA: TGTGCCAGCACCCCGCGGAGGGGAGATCAGCCCCAGCATTTT
CDR3: CASTPRRGDQPQHF
D: -
J: TRBJ1-5
size: -
V: TRBV27

DNA: TGTGCCAGCAGCTTACGACAGGGGAACTACGAGCAGTACTTC
CDR3: CASSLRQGNYEQYF
D: TRBD1
J: TRBJ2-7
size: few
V: TRBV11-3

DNA: TGCGCCAGCGCGGGGGCCTCCTACGAGCAGTACTTC
CDR3: CASAGASYEQYF
D: -
J: TRBJ2-7
size: -
V: TRBV5-1

DNA: TGTGCCAGCAGCAGGACAGGGGATCGCACAGATACGCAGTATTTT
CDR3: CASSRTGDRTDTQYF
D: TRBD1
J: TRBJ2-3
size: -
V: TRBV11-3

DNA: TGTGCCAGCAGCTTCTGGGTTAGCGGAGATACGCAGTATTTT
CDR3: CASSFWVSGDTQYF
D: -
J: TRBJ2-3
size: -
V: TRBV7-9

DNA: TGTGCCAGCAGCGCTGGCCAGACTAGCGGGAGGAGCGAGCAGTACTTC
CDR3: CASSAGQTSGRSEQYF
D: TRBD2
J: TRBJ2-7
size: -
V: TRBV7-2

DNA: TGTGCCAGCAGCCCTCCGGGTCGCCAAGAGACCCAGTACTTC
CDR3: CASSPPGRQETQYF
D: -
J: TRBJ2-5
size: -
V: TRBV7-9

DNA: TGTGCCAGCAGTGTTAGCGGGGGGGCCTATACGCAGTATTTT
CDR3: CASSVSGGAYTQYF
D: TRBD2
J: TRBJ2-3
size: -
V: TRBV6-5

DNA: TGTGCCAGCAGCGTAGGGGATGCAACTAATGAAAAACTGTTTTTT
CDR3: CASSVGDATNEKLFF
D: -
J: TRBJ1-4
size: -
V: TRBV9

DNA: TGTGCCAGCAGACAAGACAAGGGAGGGACTAAAGCTTTCTTT
CDR3: CASRQDKGGTKAFF
D: -
J: TRBJ1-1
size: -
V: TRBV2

DNA: TGCGCCAGCAGCTTGGGTGGGACTAGGGCCAATGAGCAGTTCTTC
CDR3: CASSLGGTRANEQFF
D: TRBD2
J: TRBJ2-1
size: few
V: TRBV5-1

DNA: TGCGCCAGCAGCCAAGGGGGGTCACGGACAGATACGCAGTATTTT
CDR3: CASSQGGSRTDTQYF
D: -
J: TRBJ2-3
size: few
V: TRBV4-3

DNA: TGTGCCAGCAGGCGGACAGTGAGGGAAGAGACCCAGTACTTC
CDR3: CASRRTVREETQYF
D: -
J: TRBJ2-5
size: once
V: TRBV6-5

DNA: TGCGCCAGCAGCTTGACGATAACTAGCGGTACCTACGAGCAGTACTTC
CDR3: CASSLTITSGTYEQYF
D: TRBD2
J: TRBJ2-7
size: -
V: TRBV5-1

DNA: TGTGCCAGCAGTTTATCTGAAGGGCTCGGGGGGGTATGGGATCAGCCCCAGCATTTT
CDR3: CASSLSEGLGGVWDQPQHF
D: -
J: TRBJ1-5
size: many
V: TRBV28

DNA: TGTGCCAGCCGTCCCCATTGCGAGCAGTACTTC
CDR3: CASRPHCEQYF
D: -
J: TRBJ2-7
size: -
V: TRBV5-7

DNA: TGTGCCAGCAGGAAAAGCGGGGGGGCCTCCTACGAGCAGTACTTC
CDR3: CASRKSGGASYEQYF
D: TRBD2
J: TRBJ2-7
size: -
V: TRBV6-5

DNA: TGTGCCAGCAGTGAGATAGCTGGGGCCAACGTCCTGACTTTC
CDR3: CASSEIAGANVLTF
D: -
J: TRBJ2-6
size: once
V: TRBV6-1

DNA: TGTGCCAGCAGCTTAGAAGGGGGCGGGAGCGGATACGAGCAGTACTTC
CDR3: CASSLEGGGSGYEQYF
D: -
J: TRBJ2-7
size: -
V: TRBV7-9

DNA: TGTGCCAGCAGTAGCGGGGGTAAAAGGGAAAAACTGTTTTTT
CDR3: CASSSGGKREKLFF
D: -
J: TRBJ1-4
size: -
V: TRBV2

DNA: TGTGCCAGCAGCCGAGCGGGGGCTGAAGAGACCCAGTACTTC
CDR3: CASSRAGAEETQYF
D: TRBD2
J: TRBJ2-5
size: -
V: TRBV4-2

DNA: TGTGCCAGCTCGCGGGACCGCCAAGAGACCCAGTACTTC
CDR3: CASSRDRQETQYF
D: -
J: TRBJ2-5
size: -
V: TRBV18

DNA: TGTGCCAGCACCGCGAACCCTCGGCTCGAGCAGTACTTC
CDR3: CASTANPRLEQYF
D: -
J: TRBJ2-7
size: -
V: TRBV6-1

DNA: TGTGCCAGCAGCCTTTCGAGGACCGGGGAGCTGTTTTTT
CDR3: CASSLSRTGELFF
D: -
J: TRBJ2-2
size: few
V: TRBV6-5

DNA: TGTGCCAGCAGTTCCCGAGGCAATCAGCCCCAGCATTTT
CDR3: CASSSRGNQPQHF
D: -
J: TRBJ1-5
size: once
V: TRBV27

DNA: TGTGCCAGCAGCCCTAGGGGTCCTACAGCAGATACGCAGTATTTT
CDR3: CASSPRGPTADTQYF
D: -
J: TRBJ2-3
size: few
V: TRBV7-3